Shown below are 25 T cell receptor beta chains from a single sample sequenced in a study of T cell changes during pregnancy in multiple sclerosis. Sequencing used immunoSEQ multiplex PCR; TCRdb keeps in-frame clones, though not all of them. The sample records tens of thousands of clones, roughly nine tenths being singletons. This specimen consisted of peripheral blood, obtained in the first trimester of pregnancy. The receptor source for this set is a female donor in good health, enrolled as a control in a pregnancy study.

This clone was observed a single time. The chain carries TRBV28 and TRBJ1-6; 7 bases line up with TRBD1. The germline V gene has CDR1 MDHEN and CDR2 SYDVKM. Losses at the gene ends were 5 bases for V and 16 bases for J; bases not matched to a gene: 11. This CDR3 has 13 residues. The chain's CDR3 is CASSPTRYRGLHF. In nucleotides, the CDR3 is TGTGCCAGCAGTCCCACCCGGTACAGGGGACTCCACTTT.

The chain is built from TRBV5-1 and TRBJ2-2; 7 bases align to TRBD2. Germline trimming cut 4 bases from V and 4 bases from J; bases unmatched to any gene: 7. CDR1 and CDR2 (germline): SGHRS, YFSETQ. The CDR3 extends over 15 amino acids. This chain's CDR3 is CASSPGLVPTGELFF. In nucleotides, the CDR3 is TGCGCCAGCAGCCCCGGACTAGTACCCACCGGGGAGCTGTTTTTT.

V usage is TRBV29-1 and J usage is TRBJ2-1; no reliable D call. The CDR3 has 13 residues. Deletions cut 4 bases from V and 4 bases from J, with 11 bases between. Germline assignment: CDR1 SQVTM and CDR2 ANQGSEA. The DNA for the CDR3 is TGCAGCGTTGCCGTGGAGCCGTACAATGAGCAGTTCTTC. This codes for CSVAVEPYNEQFF.

The rearrangement links TRBV13 to TRBJ2-1; 9 bases match TRBD2. Germline-derived CDR1 and CDR2 are PRHDT and FYEKMQ (reference sequence). The V and J ends lost 3 bases and 6 bases, in that order; junction bases with no gene match: 6. This CDR3 has 15 amino acids. The CDR3 DNA follows: TGTGCCAGCAGCTTCAGCGGGGGGCCTGGCAATGAGCAGTTCTTC. As protein: CASSFSGGPGNEQFF.

The count of this clone is one. The V and J genes are TRBV2 and TRBJ1-1; D gene unclear. The V end lost 4 bases, the J end lost 5 bases, and 14 bases lay between the germline ends. CDR3 length: 14 amino acids. Germline values: CDR1 SNHLY, CDR2 FYNNEI. CDR3 protein: CASSAISDQTEAFF. In DNA form, the CDR3 reads TGTGCCAGCAGTGCTATATCCGATCAAACTGAAGCTTTCTTT.

The chain recombines TRBV5-1 with TRBJ1-1; 9 positions agree with TRBD1. The trim removed 1 base at V and 5 bases at J, leaving 3 bases unmatched. The CDR3 runs to 14 residues. The germline V gene encodes CDR1 SGHRS and CDR2 YFSETQ. This CDR3 reads CASSLLGQGTEAFF. CDR3 nucleotide sequence: TGCGCCAGCAGCTTGTTGGGACAGGGAACTGAAGCTTTCTTT.

This sequence joins TRBV11-2 and TRBJ2-1; D possibly corresponds to TRBD2 (5 bases). CDR1 is SGHAT and CDR2 is FQNNGV in the germline V gene. Trimming stripped 5 bases from V and 0 bases from J, with 14 bases between. CDR3 length: 16 residues. CDR3 amino acids: CASSVRTPSSYNEQFF. The CDR3 DNA is TGTGCCAGCAGCGTACGGACTCCTAGCTCCTACAATGAGCAGTTCTTC.

The gene calls are TRBV5-1 and TRBJ2-4; 11 nucleotides line up with TRBD2. This CDR3 contains 16 residues. Germline V CDR1 and CDR2: SGHRS, YFSETQ. V trimming: 2 bases; J trimming: 2 bases; junction bases outside the gene matches: 3. The CDR3 sequence: CASSFTSGSTKNIQYF. The CDR3 DNA reads as TGCGCCAGCAGCTTCACTAGCGGGAGTACCAAAAACATTCAGTACTTC. Looking up the rest from reference TRBV5-1 and TRBJ2-4 gives the full variable domain: KAGVTQTPRYLIKTRGQQVTLSCSPISGHRSVSWYQQTPGQGLQFLFEYFSETQRNKGNFPGRFSGRQFSNSRSEMNVSTLELGDSALYLCASSFTSGSTKNIQYFGAGTRLSVL.

This chain uses TRBV7-8 with TRBJ2-7; the D gene is possibly TRBD2 (5 bases). This CDR3 has 15 residues. Germline-derived CDR1 and CDR2 are SGHVS and FQNEAQ. The V and J ends lost 5 bases and 4 bases respectively, with 18 bases between them. The CDR3 nucleotides read TGTGCCAGCAGCCCCCGGCGGACGGGATTTTACGAGCAGTACTTC. Protein: CASSPRRTGFYEQYF.

This chain connects TRBV6-5 to TRBJ2-7; TRBD2 is a possible D gene (5 bases). V dropped 6 bases and J dropped 0 bases, with 9 bases sitting between them. This CDR3 comprises 13 residues. Germline values: CDR1 MNHEY, CDR2 SVGAGI. The CDR3 nucleotides read TGTGCCAGCAGCTACGCGGGCTCCTACGAGCAGTACTTC. Translating gives CASSYAGSYEQYF.

This chain connects TRBV6-6 to TRBJ2-7; maybe TRBD2 (5 bases). The CDR3 is made up of 13 amino acids. The V and J ends lost 7 bases and 1 base respectively, with 11 bases between them. Per the germline V gene, CDR1 is MNHNY and CDR2 is SVGAGI (reference sequence). The CDR3 region has the DNA TGTGCCAGCATCAAAACGGGATCCTACGAGCAGTACTTC. Translation: CASIKTGSYEQYF.

There are a few counts of this clone. The rearrangement uses TRBV18 and TRBJ2-3; 8 bases match TRBD2. CDR3 length equals 16 residues. From germline, CDR1 is KGHSH and CDR2 LQKENI. V lost 3 bases and J lost 1; bases outside the gene matches: 6. The CDR3 region has the DNA TGTGCCAGCTCACCCTCCGCGACTAGCGGCACAGATACGCAGTATTTT. This encodes CASSPSATSGTDTQYF.

This chain joins TRBV29-1 and TRBJ2-3; TRBD2 matches 7 bases. With 7 bases clipped from V and 4 bases from J, the junction kept 11 bases outside the gene matches. The CDR3 has 14 amino acids. Germline V gene lookup returns CDR1 SQVTM and CDR2 ANQGSEA. The CDR3 coding sequence is TGCAGCGCCACACAAGCGGGATTCCCAGATACGCAGTATTTT. Protein product: CSATQAGFPDTQYF.

This chain uses TRBV7-9 with TRBJ2-1; 8 bases fit TRBD2. Germline V gene lookup returns CDR1 SEHNR and CDR2 FQNEAQ (reference sequence). This CDR3 contains 17 residues. V was pared by 4 bases and J by 9 bases, with 17 bases of the junction left unmatched. In nucleotides, the CDR3 is TGTGCCAGCAGCTATCGACCTCCCGGGACTAGTCGGGGTGAGCAGTTCTTC. Translated: CASSYRPPGTSRGEQFF.

V usage is TRBV21-1 and J usage is TRBJ2-1; the D segment call TRBD1 is taken from the table without a DNA check. TRBV21-1 is shown as a pseudogene. The CDR3 spans 16 residues. The DNA for the CDR3 is TGTGCCAGCAGCAAGGGGGCAGGGGGATTCTACAATGAGCAGTTCTTC. Protein sequence: CASSKGAGGFYNEQFF.

This chain connects TRBV5-1 to TRBJ2-7, with D hard to call. The CDR3 is 14 amino acids. Germline CDR1 SGHRS, CDR2 YFSETQ. V dropped 6 bases and J dropped 2 bases, with 15 bases sitting between them. This chain's CDR3 is CASKIAAMAYEQYF. For the CDR3, the DNA is TGCGCCAGCAAAATCGCAGCGATGGCCTACGAGCAGTACTTC.

This clone was observed once. The chain carries TRBV2 and TRBJ2-3; tentatively, D is TRBD1 (5 bases). The CDR3 spans 15 residues. Trimming stripped 2 bases from V and 0 bases from J, with 9 bases between. CDR1 and CDR2 (germline): SNHLY, FYNNEI. The CDR3: CASSEKGASTDTQYF. The CDR3, as DNA: TGTGCCAGCAGTGAAAAAGGGGCAAGCACAGATACGCAGTATTTT.

In the case of this clone: The identical CDR3 is also encoded by other nucleotide sequences in the sample. The V gene is TRBV28, the J gene TRBJ1-2, with D possibly being TRBD1 (6 bases). The germline V gene has CDR1 MDHEN and CDR2 SYDVKM. This CDR3 is built from 13 residues. Trimming removed 3 bases from V and 2 bases from J, with 7 bases in between. The CDR3 is CASSFQGNYGYTF. CDR3 bases: TGTGCCAGCAGTTTCCAGGGGAACTATGGCTACACCTTC.

V and J are TRBV7-6 and TRBJ2-3, with D perhaps matching TRBD1 (5 bases). The V end lost 3 bases, the J end lost 1 base, and 14 bases lay between the germline ends. CDR1 and CDR2 (germline): SGHVS, FNYEAQ. The CDR3 contains 16 residues. The CDR3 protein is CASSFPQGGGTDTQYF. The CDR3 coding sequence is TGTGCCAGCAGCTTCCCCCAGGGTGGTGGCACAGATACGCAGTATTTT.

This clone occurred a few times. The genes are TRBV19 and TRBJ1-1, with 7 bases that match TRBD1. The CDR3 contains 13 residues. J gave up 5 bases and V 5 bases, and 5 bases lay outside the gene matches. Germline V CDR1 and CDR2: LNHDA, SQIVND (reference sequence). Here the CDR3 DNA reads TGTGCCAGTAGTTCGACAGGGATAACTGAAGCTTTCTTT. This encodes CASSSTGITEAFF.

The chain joins TRBV4-2 to TRBJ2-5; D may be TRBD2 (6 bases). The CDR3 runs to 16 residues. CDR1 is LGHNA, CDR2 YNFKEQ, per germline. Trimming left V 3 bases short and J 5 bases short, with 19 bases between. In nucleotides, the CDR3 is TGTGCCAGCAGCCACCCGGCACTAGCTGTCGGGGAGACCCAGTACTTC. Translating it yields CASSHPALAVGETQYF.

The chain combines TRBV19 with TRBJ2-2, with 13 bases identical to TRBD2. Losses at the gene ends were 3 bases for V and 4 bases for J; bases not matched to a gene: 8. The germline V gene has CDR1 LNHDA and CDR2 SQIVND (reference sequence). The CDR3 is made up of 18 amino acids. Written as DNA, the CDR3 is TGTGCCAGTAGTATGGGGACTAGCGGGGTAGGGGTCACCGGGGAGCTGTTTTTT. Protein sequence: CASSMGTSGVGVTGELFF.

The chain recombines TRBV29-1 with TRBJ2-4, with 8 bases aligning to TRBD1. The CDR3 spans 14 residues. Trimming took 4 bases from V and 0 from J; bases not matched to a gene: 2. CDR1 and CDR2 (germline): SQVTM, ANQGSEA. DNA of the CDR3: TGCAGCGTTGCACAGGGGGGAGCCAAAAACATTCAGTACTTC. It is translated as CSVAQGGAKNIQYF.

V usage is TRBV12-5 and J usage is TRBJ2-2; the D gene is possibly TRBD2 (5 bases). Germline assignment: CDR1 LGHNT and CDR2 FRNRAP. Between the trimmed V and J ends, which lost 0 bases and 6 bases, there was a span of 14 bases. The CDR3 contains 16 residues. CDR3 amino acids: CASGLVIRGMAGELFF. Written as DNA, the CDR3 is TGTGCTAGTGGTTTGGTAATTCGAGGGATGGCCGGGGAGCTGTTTTTT.

The chain is built from TRBV7-2 and TRBJ1-2; D unclear. Trimming took off 1 base at V and 0 bases at J, with 9 bases between the two ends. CDR1 is SGHTA, CDR2 FQGNSA, per germline. The CDR3 is 15 amino acids. The CDR3 DNA reads TGTGCCAGCAGCTTAGAGGCAGGAACTAACTATGGCTACACCTTC. It yields the protein CASSLEAGTNYGYTF.